A single sample is the source of the 28 T cell receptor beta chains below, sequenced in a study of T cell clones after liver transplantation. Repertoires were generated with immunoSEQ multiplex PCR, while TCRdb's copy carries only in-frame clones and drops some. There are under 35,000 clones in the sample; 90% to 95% occur only once, and 25% to 30% lies in the top ten. This specimen was CD8+ T cells from blood, taken 12 months after liver transplant. The receptors were sampled from a human patient who received a liver transplant. The graft donor may be the source of some T cells.

V gene TRBV27 combines with J gene TRBJ1-5; D not resolved. Germline V gene sequence: CDR1 MNHEY, CDR2 SMNVEV (reference sequence). The CDR3 spans 16 residues. The V and J ends lost 5 bases and 2 bases respectively, with 16 bases between them. The CDR3 region is CASSPPGWEGNQPQHF. CDR3 coding DNA: TGTGCCAGCAGTCCCCCGGGGTGGGAGGGCAATCAGCCCCAGCATTTT.

The CDR3 here is CASSLQGDGDEQYF. The CDR3 nucleotides are TGTGCCAGCAGTCTCCAGGGGGACGGTGACGAGCAGTACTTC. This chain joins TRBV28 and TRBJ2-7; 7 bases align to TRBD1. The ends lost 5 bases at V and 5 bases at J; junction bases unmatched: 9. This CDR3 spans 14 amino acids. Germline CDR1 MDHEN, CDR2 SYDVKM.

The rearrangement links TRBV9 to TRBJ2-5; either TRBD1 or TRBD2 may fit D (5 bases each). The V end lost 4 bases, the J end lost 5 bases, and 12 bases lay between the germline ends. The germline V gene encodes CDR1 SGDLS and CDR2 YYNGEE. The CDR3 has 13 amino acids. The CDR3 sequence: CASSPAGTETQYF. The CDR3 nucleotides are TGTGCCAGCAGCCCCGCCGGGACCGAGACCCAGTACTTC.

This rearrangement joins TRBV13 to TRBJ2-3, with D perhaps matching TRBD1 (5 bases). From germline, CDR1 is PRHDT and CDR2 FYEKMQ (reference sequence). V lost 5 bases and J 2 bases, leaving 14 bases between the germline ends. This CDR3 is built from 15 residues. CDR3 protein: CASSVTVTDTDTQYF. The CDR3 bases are TGTGCCAGCAGCGTGACAGTAACCGACACAGATACGCAGTATTTT.

The chain uses TRBV7-8 and TRBJ2-7, with 10 bases identical to TRBD1. The junction had 12 bases not matched to a gene; V was cut back by 5 bases and J by 2 bases. This CDR3 is 17 amino acids long. Germline V gene sequence: CDR1 SGHVS, CDR2 FQNEAQ. The CDR3: CASSLRDRGAGAYEQYF. CDR3 bases: TGTGCCAGCAGCCTCCGGGACAGGGGCGCAGGGGCCTACGAGCAGTACTTC.

The chain links TRBV12-5 to TRBJ2-3; D gene uncertain. CDR3 size: 15 residues. V was cut by 2 bases and J by 0 bases, with 9 bases left in between. CDR1 and CDR2 from the germline V gene are LGHNT and FRNRAP. The CDR3 region has the DNA TGTGCTAGTGGTTTGTTTTTTCCTAGCACAGATACGCAGTATTTT. This translates into CASGLFFPSTDTQYF.

This clone was counted a single time. V is TRBV4-1 and J is TRBJ1-1; possible D gene TRBD1, 6 bases. The V gene lost 2 bases and the J gene lost 4 bases, with 11 bases spanning the gap. Germline V gives CDR1 MGHRA, CDR2 YSYEKL. The CDR3 totals 14 residues. CDR3 residues: CASSQQRDTTEAFF. CDR3 DNA: TGCGCCAGCAGCCAACAGAGGGACACCACTGAAGCTTTCTTT.

V and J are TRBV4-1 and TRBJ2-5; unclear D gene. The V end was cut by 1 base, the J end by 5 bases, with 5 bases between. The CDR3 consists of 12 residues. From germline, CDR1 is MGHRA and CDR2 YSYEKL. DNA of the CDR3: TGCGCCAGCAGCCAAGGCGGCGAGACCCAGTACTTC. Encoded protein: CASSQGGETQYF.

The chain joins TRBV6-1 to TRBJ2-7; D ambiguous. Germline assignment: CDR1 MNHNS and CDR2 SASEGT. The germline V and J ends were trimmed by 1 base and 1 base, with 14 bases remaining between them. There are 16 residues in the CDR3. In nucleotides, the CDR3 is TGTGCCAGCAGTGAAGACGGCAGCGACCCGTCCTACGAGCAGTACTTC. It yields the protein CASSEDGSDPSYEQYF.

The V call is TRBV11-2, the J call TRBJ2-2, with D possibly TRBD1 on 7 matching bases. V was shortened by 5 bases and J by 0 bases, with 13 bases between the two germline ends. Germline loops: CDR1 SGHAT, CDR2 FQNNGV. There are 16 residues in the CDR3. In nucleotides, the CDR3 is TGTGCCAGCAGCCGGGGCAGGGGGGCGAACACCGGGGAGCTGTTTTTT. Residues: CASSRGRGANTGELFF.

The gene calls are TRBV9 and TRBJ2-7; the D gene is possibly TRBD1 (6 bases). Germline V gives CDR1 SGDLS, CDR2 YYNGEE. The CDR3 spans 14 residues. Trimming took off 4 bases at V and 5 bases at J, with 16 bases between the two ends. The CDR3 nucleotides are TGTGCCAGCAGCCCGGACAGTTTGATCCACGAGCAGTACTTC. It yields the protein CASSPDSLIHEQYF.

J is TRBJ1-3 and V is TRBV5-1; no firm D call. Germline V lookup: CDR1 SGHRS, CDR2 YFSETQ. The CDR3 is made up of 15 amino acids. The V end lost 0 bases, the J end lost 0 bases, and 7 bases lay between the germline ends. The CDR3 DNA reads TGCGCCAGCAGCTTGGACCCGAGCTCTGGAAACACCATATATTTT. Residues: CASSLDPSSGNTIYF.

The chain combines TRBV5-5 with TRBJ1-1; D remains unclear. Germline CDR1 SGHKS, CDR2 YYEKEE (reference sequence). This CDR3 is 12 amino acids long. V was trimmed by 4 bases and J by 8 bases, leaving 12 bases between them. CDR3 DNA sequence: TGTGCCAGCAGCGTGGACGGGGTAGAAGCTTTCTTT. Its translation: CASSVDGVEAFF.

This chain uses TRBV2 with TRBJ2-7, with 8 positions matching TRBD2. The CDR3 consists of 15 residues. The junction had 11 bases not matched to a gene; V was cut back by 5 bases and J by 5 bases. Per the germline V gene, CDR1 is SNHLY and CDR2 is FYNNEI. CDR3 nucleotide sequence: TGTGCCAGCAGTTCCCCAGCGGGAGTCGGCCACGAGCAGTACTTC. Translated: CASSSPAGVGHEQYF.

In nucleotides, the CDR3 is TGTGCCAGCAGTTGGTCTTTTGGTAGCACTGAAGCTTTCTTT. Amino acid sequence: CASSWSFGSTEAFF. This chain links TRBV27 with TRBJ1-1; D gene ambiguous. The V end lost 4 bases, the J end lost 4 bases, and 13 bases lay between the germline ends. This CDR3 region has 14 residues. Germline V gene data show CDR1 as MNHEY and CDR2 as SMNVEV (reference sequence).

The chain combines TRBV19 with TRBJ2-7; 8 nucleotides match TRBD1. The CDR3 spans 12 residues. Germline trimming cut 10 bases from V and 2 bases from J; bases unmatched to any gene: 4. The germline gives CDR1 LNHDA, CDR2 SQIVND (reference sequence). The CDR3 DNA sequence: TGTGCCACATCCAGGGGGCCCTACGAGCAGTACTTC. Amino acids: CATSRGPYEQYF.

The chain couples TRBV6-6 to TRBJ2-3, with 9 bases lining up with TRBD1. V trimming: 5 bases; J trimming: 4 bases; junction bases outside the gene matches: 10. Germline-derived CDR1 and CDR2 are MNHNY and SVGAGI (reference sequence). The CDR3 is made up of 16 amino acids. The CDR3 DNA is TGTGCCAGCAGTCCCAGGGGGGGACAGGGTGCAGATACGCAGTATTTT. Translated, it gives CASSPRGGQGADTQYF.

The chain is built from TRBV29-1 and TRBJ2-3; 9 positions agree with TRBD1. Trimming removed 1 base from V and 2 bases from J; junction bases left unmatched: 10. Germline-derived CDR1 and CDR2 are SQVTM and ANQGSEA. This CDR3 comprises 17 residues. The CDR3 DNA follows: TGCAGCGTTGAAGGCGCCGGGACAGGGACATTCACAGATACGCAGTATTTT. This translates into CSVEGAGTGTFTDTQYF.

The J gene is TRBJ2-1, the V gene TRBV4-1; 14 bases are a match to TRBD2. Trimming cost V 3 bases and J 9 bases; bases outside gene matches: 4. The CDR3 sequence is 15 residues long. In germline, CDR1 is MGHRA, CDR2 YSYEKL. CDR3 bases: TGCGCCAGCAGCCAGGGGACTAGCGGGAGAGGTGAGCAGTTCTTC. Its protein is CASSQGTSGRGEQFF.

The V call is TRBV6-5, the J call TRBJ2-2, with 10 bases lining up with TRBD2. After removal of 6 bases from V and 3 bases from J, the junction contained 4 bases not matched to a gene. CDR3 length: 15 amino acids. The germline V gene has CDR1 MNHEY and CDR2 SVGAGI. CDR3 coding DNA: TGTGCCAGCAGCCCACTAGCGGGACACACCGGGGAGCTGTTTTTT. Encoded protein: CASSPLAGHTGELFF.

This rearrangement joins TRBV19 to TRBJ1-1; D gene unclear. Germline V gives CDR1 LNHDA, CDR2 SQIVND (reference sequence). V was pared by 5 bases and J by 0 bases, with 19 bases between. The CDR3 is made up of 17 amino acids. The CDR3 region has the DNA TGTGCCAGTAGTCCCCCGGGTTTGGCAGGAATGAACACTGAAGCTTTCTTT. It codes for CASSPPGLAGMNTEAFF.

This chain uses TRBV12-5 with TRBJ2-3; D is perhaps TRBD2 (5 bases). Trimming took 6 bases from V and 2 from J, leaving 9 bases between them. CDR1 is LGHNT, CDR2 FRNRAP, per germline. The CDR3 spans 13 residues. The CDR3 sequence: CASGGSFTDTQYF. The CDR3 DNA sequence: TGTGCTAGTGGAGGGAGTTTCACAGATACGCAGTATTTT.

V gene TRBV2 combines with J gene TRBJ2-7, with no clear D. V shed 6 bases and J shed 5 bases, with 17 bases lying between them. Germline V gene lookup returns CDR1 SNHLY and CDR2 FYNNEI. The CDR3 spans 14 residues. The CDR3 protein is CASSPPYSWDEQYF. In DNA, the CDR3 is TGTGCCAGCAGCCCGCCATATAGCTGGGACGAGCAGTACTTC.

The V and J genes are TRBV27 and TRBJ1-1; D unclear. This CDR3 is 13 amino acids long. The V end was cut by 2 bases, the J end by 1 base, with 5 bases between. CDR1 MNHEY and CDR2 SMNVEV come from the germline V gene (reference sequence). CDR3 sequence: CASSLRENTEAFF. CDR3 sequence (DNA): TGTGCCAGCAGTTTAAGGGAGAACACTGAAGCTTTCTTT.

The V call is TRBV5-1, the J call TRBJ1-2, with D unresolved. Germline values: CDR1 SGHRS, CDR2 YFSETQ. This CDR3 has 14 amino acids. Trimming cost V 3 bases and J 4 bases, with 13 bases left between them. The CDR3 DNA reads TGCGCCAGCAGCTGGACGGACGGCGCCTATGGCTACACCTTC. Translated: CASSWTDGAYGYTF.

This clone is a singleton in its sample. The chain combines TRBV6-5 with TRBJ2-2; no clear D gene. Between the trimmed V and J ends, which lost 9 bases and 0 bases, there was a span of 8 bases. Germline CDR1 reads MNHEY; CDR2 reads SVGAGI. The CDR3 loop spans 13 amino acids. Written as DNA, the CDR3 is TGTGCCAGTATGAGCGCGAACACCGGGGAGCTGTTTTTT. Protein product: CASMSANTGELFF.

This sequence joins TRBV25-1 and TRBJ2-3, with D maybe TRBD2 (6 bases). Germline V gives CDR1 MGHDK, CDR2 SYGVNS. Trimming took off 3 bases at V and 3 bases at J, with 10 bases between the two ends. The CDR3 sequence is 14 residues long. This chain's CDR3 is CASSDGTFTDTQYF. CDR3 in DNA: TGTGCCAGCAGTGATGGGACTTTTACAGATACGCAGTATTTT.

The chain joins TRBV6-5 to TRBJ1-2; TRBD1 is a possible D gene (5 bases). The CDR3 is made up of 13 amino acids. Germline V CDR1 and CDR2: MNHEY, SVGAGI. V shed 0 bases and J shed 13 bases, with 15 bases lying between them. This CDR3 is CASSYSLWDLCTF. For the CDR3, the DNA is TGTGCCAGCAGTTACTCACTTTGGGACCTCTGCACCTTC.